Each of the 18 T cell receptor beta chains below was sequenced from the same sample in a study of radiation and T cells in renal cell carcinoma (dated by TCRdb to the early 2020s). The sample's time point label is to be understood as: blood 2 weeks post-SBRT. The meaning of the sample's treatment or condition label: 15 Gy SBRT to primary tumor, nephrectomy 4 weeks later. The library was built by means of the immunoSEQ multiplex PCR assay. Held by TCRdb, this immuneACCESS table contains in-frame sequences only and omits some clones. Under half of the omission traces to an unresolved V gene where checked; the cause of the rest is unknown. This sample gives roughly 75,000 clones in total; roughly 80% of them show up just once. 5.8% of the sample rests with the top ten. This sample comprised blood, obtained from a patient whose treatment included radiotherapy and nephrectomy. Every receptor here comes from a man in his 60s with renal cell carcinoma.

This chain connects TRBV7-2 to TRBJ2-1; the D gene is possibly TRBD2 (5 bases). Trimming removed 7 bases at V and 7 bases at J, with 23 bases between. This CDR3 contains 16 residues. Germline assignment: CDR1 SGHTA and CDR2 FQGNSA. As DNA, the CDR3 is TGTGCCAGCAAGCTGTTCCCCGGACCCGGGGAAAATGAGCAGTTCTTC. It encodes CASKLFPGPGENEQFF.

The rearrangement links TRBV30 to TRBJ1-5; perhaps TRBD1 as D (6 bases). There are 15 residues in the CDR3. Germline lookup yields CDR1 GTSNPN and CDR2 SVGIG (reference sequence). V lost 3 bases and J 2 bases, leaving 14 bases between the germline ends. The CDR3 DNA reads TGTGCCTGGAGCTTGGGGGGCGCGGGCAATCAGCCCCAGCATTTT. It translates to CAWSLGGAGNQPQHF.

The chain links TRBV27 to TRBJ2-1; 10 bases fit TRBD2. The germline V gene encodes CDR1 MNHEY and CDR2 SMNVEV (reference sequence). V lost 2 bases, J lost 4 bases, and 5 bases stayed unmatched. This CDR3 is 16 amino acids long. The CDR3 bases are TGTGCCAGCAGTTTAAACCCTAGCGGGAGTTACAATGAGCAGTTCTTC. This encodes CASSLNPSGSYNEQFF.

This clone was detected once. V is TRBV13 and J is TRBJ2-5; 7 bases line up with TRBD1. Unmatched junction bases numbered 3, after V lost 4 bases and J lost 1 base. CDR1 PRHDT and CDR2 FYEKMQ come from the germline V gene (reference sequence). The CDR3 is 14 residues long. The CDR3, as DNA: TGTGCCAGCAGCTCGGGACAGCTCCAAGAGACCCAGTACTTC. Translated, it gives CASSSGQLQETQYF.

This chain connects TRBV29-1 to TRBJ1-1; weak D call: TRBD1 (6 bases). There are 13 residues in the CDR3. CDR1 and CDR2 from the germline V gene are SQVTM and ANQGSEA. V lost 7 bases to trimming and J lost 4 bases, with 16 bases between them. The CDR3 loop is CSGDYRASTEAFF. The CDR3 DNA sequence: TGCAGCGGGGATTACAGGGCATCCACTGAAGCTTTCTTT.

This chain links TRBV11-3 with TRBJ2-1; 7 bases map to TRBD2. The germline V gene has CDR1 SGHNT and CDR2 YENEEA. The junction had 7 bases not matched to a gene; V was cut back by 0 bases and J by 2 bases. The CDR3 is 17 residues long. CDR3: CASSLDGGGSPYNEQFF. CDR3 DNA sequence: TGTGCCAGCAGCTTAGATGGCGGCGGGAGCCCCTACAATGAGCAGTTCTTC.

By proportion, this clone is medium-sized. The CDR3 coding sequence is TGCGCCAGCAGTGAGAAAGTTGAGGCCGGGGAGCTGTTTTTT. Amino acid sequence: CASSEKVEAGELFF. This chain uses TRBV10-1 with TRBJ2-2, with D unresolved. The V and J ends lost 2 bases and 6 bases respectively, with 10 bases between them. CDR1 and CDR2 (germline): WNHNN, SYGVQD (reference sequence). The CDR3 is made up of 14 amino acids.

The CDR3 coding sequence is TGTGCCAGCAGCTTAATAAGCGGAGCTAGCACAGATACGCAGTATTTT. This encodes CASSLISGASTDTQYF. The V call is TRBV7-9, the J call TRBJ2-3; D is perhaps TRBD2 (5 bases). The CDR3 is 16 residues long. Germline loops: CDR1 SEHNR, CDR2 FQNEAQ (reference sequence). Trimming left V 2 bases short and J 0 bases short, with 12 bases between.

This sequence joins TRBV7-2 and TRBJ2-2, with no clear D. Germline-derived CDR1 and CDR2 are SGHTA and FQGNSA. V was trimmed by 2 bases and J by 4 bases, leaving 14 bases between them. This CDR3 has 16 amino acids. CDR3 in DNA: TGTGCCAGCAGCTTATCGGCAGCCTCGAGCACCGGGGAGCTGTTTTTT. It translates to CASSLSAASSTGELFF.

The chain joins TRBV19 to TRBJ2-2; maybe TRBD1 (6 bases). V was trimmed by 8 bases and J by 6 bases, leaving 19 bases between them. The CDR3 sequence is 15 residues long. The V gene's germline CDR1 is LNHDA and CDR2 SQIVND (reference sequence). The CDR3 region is CASCGGGSKPGELFF. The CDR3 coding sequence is TGTGCCAGTTGCGGTGGGGGCTCTAAACCCGGGGAGCTGTTTTTT.

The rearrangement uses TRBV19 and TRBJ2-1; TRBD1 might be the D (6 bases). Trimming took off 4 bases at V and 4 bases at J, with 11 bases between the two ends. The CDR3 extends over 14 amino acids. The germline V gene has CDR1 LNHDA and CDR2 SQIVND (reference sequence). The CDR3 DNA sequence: TGTGCCAGTAGTACCTCCACAGGGTACAATGAGCAGTTCTTC. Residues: CASSTSTGYNEQFF. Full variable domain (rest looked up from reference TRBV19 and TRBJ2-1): DGGITQSPKYLFRKEGQNVTLSCEQNLNHDAMYWYRQDPGQGLRLIYYSQIVNDFQKGDIAEGYSVSREKKESFPLTVTSAQKNPTAFYLCASSTSTGYNEQFFGPGTRLTVL.

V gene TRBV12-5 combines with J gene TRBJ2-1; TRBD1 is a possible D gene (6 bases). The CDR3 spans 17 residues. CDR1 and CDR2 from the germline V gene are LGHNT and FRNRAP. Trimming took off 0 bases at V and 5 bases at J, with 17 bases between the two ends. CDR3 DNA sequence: TGTGCTAGTGGTTTGGTTAGCTTCCCAGGGGCCGACAATGAGCAGTTCTTC. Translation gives CASGLVSFPGADNEQFF.

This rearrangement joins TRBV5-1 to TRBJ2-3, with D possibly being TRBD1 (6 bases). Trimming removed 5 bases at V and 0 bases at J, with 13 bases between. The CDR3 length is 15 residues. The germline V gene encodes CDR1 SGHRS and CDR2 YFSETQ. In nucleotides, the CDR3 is TGCGCCAGCAGTTCAACAGGGCATAGCACAGATACGCAGTATTTT. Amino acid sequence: CASSSTGHSTDTQYF.

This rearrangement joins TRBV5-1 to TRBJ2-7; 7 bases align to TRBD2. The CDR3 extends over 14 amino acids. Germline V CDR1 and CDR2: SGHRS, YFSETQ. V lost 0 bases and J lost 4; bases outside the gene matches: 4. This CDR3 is CASSLGGREYEQYF. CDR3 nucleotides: TGCGCCAGCAGCTTGGGAGGGCGGGAGTACGAGCAGTACTTC.

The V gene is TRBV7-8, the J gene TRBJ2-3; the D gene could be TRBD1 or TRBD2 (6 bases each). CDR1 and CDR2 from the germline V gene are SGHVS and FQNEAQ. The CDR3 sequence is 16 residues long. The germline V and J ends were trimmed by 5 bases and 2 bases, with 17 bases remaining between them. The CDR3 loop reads CASSRGDPGATDTQYF. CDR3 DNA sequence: TGTGCCAGCAGCCGGGGTGACCCGGGGGCCACAGATACGCAGTATTTT. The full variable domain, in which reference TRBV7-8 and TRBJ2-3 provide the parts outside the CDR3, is GAGVSQSPRYKVAKRGQDVALRCDPISGHVSLFWYQQALGQGPEFLTYFQNEAQLDKSGLPSDRFFAERPEGSVSTLKIQRTQQEDSAVYLCASSRGDPGATDTQYFGPGTRLTVL.

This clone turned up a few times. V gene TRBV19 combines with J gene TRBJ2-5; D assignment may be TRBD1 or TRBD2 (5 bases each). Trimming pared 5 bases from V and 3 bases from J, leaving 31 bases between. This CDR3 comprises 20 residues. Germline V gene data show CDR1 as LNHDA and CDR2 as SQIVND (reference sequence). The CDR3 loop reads CASSGWDGLFRGAFKETQYF. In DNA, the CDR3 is TGTGCCAGTAGTGGCTGGGACGGCCTATTTCGGGGAGCCTTTAAAGAGACCCAGTACTTC.

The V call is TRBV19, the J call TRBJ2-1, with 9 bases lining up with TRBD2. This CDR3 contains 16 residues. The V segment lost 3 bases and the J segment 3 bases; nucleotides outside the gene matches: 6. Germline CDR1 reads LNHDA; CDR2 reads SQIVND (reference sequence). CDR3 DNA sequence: TGTGCCAGTAGTATTATTCTAGCGGGGAGCTACAATGAGCAGTTCTTC. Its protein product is CASSIILAGSYNEQFF.

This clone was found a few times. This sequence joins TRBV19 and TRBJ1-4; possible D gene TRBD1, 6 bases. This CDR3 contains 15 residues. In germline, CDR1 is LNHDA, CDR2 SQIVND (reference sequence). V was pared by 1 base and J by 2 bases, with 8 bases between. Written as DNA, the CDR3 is TGTGCCAGTAGTATAGCAGGGGATACTAATGAAAAACTGTTTTTT. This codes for CASSIAGDTNEKLFF.